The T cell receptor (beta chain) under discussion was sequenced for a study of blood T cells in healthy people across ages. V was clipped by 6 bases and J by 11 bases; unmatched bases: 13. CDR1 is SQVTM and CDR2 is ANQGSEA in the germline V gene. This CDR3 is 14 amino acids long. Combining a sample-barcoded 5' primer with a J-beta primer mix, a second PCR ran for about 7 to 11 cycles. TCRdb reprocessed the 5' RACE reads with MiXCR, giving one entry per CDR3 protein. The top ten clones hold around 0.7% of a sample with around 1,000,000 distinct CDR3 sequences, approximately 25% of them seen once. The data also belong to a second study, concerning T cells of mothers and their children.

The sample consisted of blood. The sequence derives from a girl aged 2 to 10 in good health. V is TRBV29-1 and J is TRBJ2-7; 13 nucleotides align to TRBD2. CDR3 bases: TGCAGCGTCGCTCCGGGACTAGCGGGATCTGGAGAGTACTTC. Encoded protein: CSVAPGLAGSGEYF.